This is a list of T cell receptor beta chains from one sample in a study of identifying expanded T cells in peripheral blood. Using immunoSEQ multiplex PCR, the repertoire was profiled, and TCRdb retains in-frame clones only, with some absent. The sample contains 70,000 to 95,000 clones, roughly 90% of which appear only once. Sample: blood. These receptors came from a person aged 18 to 69 in good health. CDR3s include the opening cysteine and the closing phenylalanine or tryptophan. The order of the fields is CDR3 length, J gene, V gene, CDR3 protein.

>13|TRBJ1-1|TRBV5-4
CASSLAGNTEAFF
>15|TRBJ2-7|TRBV28
CASSLLTTSGHEQYF
>12|TRBJ2-3|TRBV5-4
CASSLEVDTQYF
>14|TRBJ2-2|TRBV7-2
CASSLGSPGGELFF
>11|TRBJ2-7|TRBV29-1
CSVEEGPEQYF
>16|TRBJ2-1|TRBV6-1
CASSEVPGGLGNEQFF
>15|TRBJ1-6|TRBV6-5
CASSFRDRLNSPLHF
>16|TRBJ2-5|TRBV29-1
CSVEDWLAGGRETQYF
>11|TRBJ2-7|TRBV5-1
CASSYLYEQYF
>15|TRBJ2-2|TRBV9
CASSVATGWAEELFF
>15|TRBJ1-6|TRBV6-1
CASSESQEPNSPLHF
>13|TRBJ2-3|TRBV5-1
CASSSGEGDTQYF
>14|TRBJ1-6|TRBV5-4
CASSLRGYNSPLHF
>14|TRBJ1-2|TRBV5-1
CASSRDREKNGYTF
>17|TRBJ1-2|TRBV7-9
CASSLGRILQANYGYTF
>13|TRBJ2-1|TRBV5-1
CASSLLGGNEQFF
>14|TRBJ2-5|TRBV7-9
CASSFDKTQEIQYF
>11|TRBJ2-3|TRBV7-9
CASTQQDTQYF
>13|TRBJ2-1|TRBV11-2
CASSLAGVAEQFF
>13|TRBJ2-2|TRBV4-2
CASSRTNTGELFF
>16|TRBJ1-4|TRBV5-3
CARSDAGRPRGEKLFF
>13|TRBJ1-6|TRBV28
CASGDSYNSPLHF
>16|TRBJ2-3|TRBV9
CASSVDQQGGSDTQYF
>13|TRBJ1-4|TRBV5-1
CASSRGTAEKLFF
>15|TRBJ2-7|TRBV21-1
CASSKVRQAAWEQYF
>15|TRBJ1-5|TRBV6-5
CASRPRGDSNQPQHF